The 20 T cell receptor beta chains presented below share a single source sample, sequenced in a study of shared clonotypes between healthy human individuals. Method: immunoSEQ multiplex PCR; TCRdb's copy keeps in-frame clones and lacks some. Here the sample spans around 690,000 clones, about 92% being singletons. Source material: memory CD8+ T cells from PBMCs. As for subset: CD45RO+ cells pooled with CCR7-negative TemRA cells. The receptors were sampled from a man younger than 35 in good health. Some clones in this sample may be carry-over from other donors' samples.

The chain uses TRBV19 and TRBJ2-7; 9 nucleotides align to TRBD1. Germline-derived CDR1 and CDR2 are LNHDA and SQIVND (reference sequence). V trimming: 10 bases; J trimming: 4 bases; junction bases outside the gene matches: 8. This CDR3 comprises 13 residues. CDR3 amino acids: CATEPGQGYEQYF. DNA for the CDR3: TGTGCCACCGAGCCGGGACAGGGATACGAGCAGTACTTC.

This clone was observed once. The V and J genes are TRBV6-5 and TRBJ1-5, with 8 bases identical to TRBD1. The CDR3 is made up of 15 amino acids. CDR1 and CDR2 from the germline V gene are MNHEY and SVGAGI. Losses at the gene ends were 7 bases for V and 2 bases for J; bases not matched to a gene: 7. The CDR3 is CASTPTGEGNQPQHF. In nucleotides, the CDR3 is TGTGCCAGCACCCCGACAGGGGAGGGCAATCAGCCCCAGCATTTT.

The chain is built from TRBV6-4 and TRBJ2-3, with TRBD2 matching over 11 bases. Germline V gives CDR1 MRHNA, CDR2 SNTAGT. CDR3 length: 14 residues. With 4 bases clipped from V and 5 bases from J, the junction kept 2 bases outside the gene matches. In nucleotides, the CDR3 is TGTGCCAGCAGTGTACTAGCGGGAGAAGATACGCAGTATTTT. Amino acids: CASSVLAGEDTQYF.

CDR3 residues: CASSWDGTYNEQFF. DNA for the CDR3: TGCGCCAGCAGCTGGGACGGGACCTACAATGAGCAGTTCTTC. This chain connects TRBV4-1 to TRBJ2-1; D tentatively fits TRBD1 or TRBD2 (5 bases each). CDR1 and CDR2 from the germline V gene are MGHRA and YSYEKL. V was trimmed by 5 bases and J by 2 bases, leaving 10 bases between them. The CDR3 is 14 residues long.

The chain employs TRBV15 and TRBJ1-1, with D possibly matching TRBD1 (5 bases). CDR1 LNHNV and CDR2 YYDKDF come from the germline V gene (reference sequence). The CDR3 has 13 amino acids. V was trimmed by 5 bases and J by 10 bases, leaving 17 bases between them. CDR3: CATSGERSGGAFF. CDR3 DNA sequence: TGTGCCACCAGCGGCGAGCGGTCGGGGGGAGCTTTCTTT.

V usage is TRBV6-1 and J usage is TRBJ1-4, with a tentative D call TRBD1 (5 bases). V lost 3 bases and J lost 4, with 12 bases in between. Germline loops: CDR1 MNHNS, CDR2 SASEGT. This CDR3 is built from 15 residues. This CDR3 reads CASSEGGTLNEKLFF. The CDR3 coding sequence is TGTGCCAGCAGTGAGGGGGGAACTCTTAATGAAAAACTGTTTTTT.

This clone was seen once. The chain couples TRBV7-9 to TRBJ2-1; TRBD2 matches at 9 bases. Germline CDR1 and CDR2: SEHNR and FQNEAQ (reference sequence). The CDR3 covers 15 residues. With 1 base clipped from V and 5 bases from J, the junction kept 3 bases outside the gene matches. CDR3 DNA: TGTGCCAGCAGCTTAGGGCGGGAGGGCCACAATGAGCAGTTCTTC. It yields the protein CASSLGREGHNEQFF. The full variable domain, rest sourced from reference TRBV7-9 and TRBJ2-1, is DTGVSQNPRHKITKRGQNVTFRCDPISEHNRLYWYRQTLGQGPEFLTYFQNEAQLEKSRLLSDRFSAERPKGSFSTLEIQRTEQGDSAMYLCASSLGREGHNEQFFGPGTRLTVL.

V is TRBV19 and J is TRBJ1-1; tentative D call: TRBD1 (5 bases). Germline V gives CDR1 LNHDA, CDR2 SQIVND (reference sequence). The CDR3 covers 18 residues. Trimming stripped 3 bases from V and 0 bases from J, with 20 bases between. Here the CDR3 DNA reads TGTGCCAGTAGTATCCGAACCAGGGACCACCGAATGAACACTGAAGCTTTCTTT. Protein product: CASSIRTRDHRMNTEAFF.

The chain is built from TRBV5-6 and TRBJ2-7; D is uncertain. Trimming removed 2 bases from V and 1 base from J, with 7 bases in between. This CDR3 is built from 13 residues. Germline V gene lookup returns CDR1 SGHDT and CDR2 YYEEEE. CDR3 in amino acids: CASSFSLSYEQYF. The CDR3 DNA sequence: TGTGCCAGCAGCTTTTCTCTTTCCTACGAGCAGTACTTC.

This chain joins TRBV4-3 and TRBJ2-1, with D unresolved. Trimming shortened V by 0 bases and J by 0 bases, and 6 bases separated the two germline ends. There are 15 residues in the CDR3. Germline CDR1 is LGHNA and CDR2 is YSLEER. The CDR3 region is CASSQDASSYNEQFF. The CDR3 DNA reads as TGCGCCAGCAGCCAAGATGCTAGCTCCTACAATGAGCAGTTCTTC.

V is TRBV6-5 and J is TRBJ2-3; D call uncertain. The CDR3 has 14 residues. Germline assignment: CDR1 MNHEY and CDR2 SVGAGI. V was pared by 6 bases and J by 0 bases, with 10 bases between. CDR3 loop: CASRWTESTDTQYF. CDR3 nucleotide sequence: TGTGCCAGCAGATGGACGGAAAGCACAGATACGCAGTATTTT.

This clone showed up just once. This sample also contains other DNA sequences that code for the same CDR3. The CDR3 DNA is TGTGCCAGCAGTTTTACAGGGGCCAAAAACATTCAGTACTTC. Translation gives CASSFTGAKNIQYF. The chain couples TRBV27 to TRBJ2-4; the D gene is possibly TRBD1 (6 bases). Between the trimmed V and J ends, which lost 3 bases and 1 base, there was a span of 7 bases. Germline loops: CDR1 MNHEY, CDR2 SMNVEV (reference sequence). This CDR3 comprises 14 residues.

The table lists this clone with a few counts. J is TRBJ2-7 and V is TRBV7-9; 9 bases align to TRBD1. The CDR3 extends over 15 amino acids. J was trimmed by 3 bases and V by 4 bases; bases with no gene match: 7. The germline V gene encodes CDR1 SEHNR and CDR2 FQNEAQ (reference sequence). The DNA for the CDR3 is TGTGCCAGCAGCTCTTTCTCGACAGGGGGCTACGAGCAGTACTTC. It is translated as CASSSFSTGGYEQYF.

The chain is built from TRBV27 and TRBJ1-2; TRBD1 aligns across 9 bases. Per the germline V gene, CDR1 is MNHEY and CDR2 is SMNVEV (reference sequence). The CDR3 sequence is 13 residues long. Trimming removed 8 bases from V and 7 bases from J; junction bases left unmatched: 8. The CDR3 reads CASPRDRVRGYTF. As DNA, the CDR3 is TGTGCCAGCCCTCGGGACAGGGTGCGTGGCTACACCTTC.

The V gene is TRBV7-9, the J gene TRBJ2-1, with a weak D call TRBD2 (5 bases). The CDR3 runs to 15 residues. V shed 3 bases and J shed 1 base, with 10 bases lying between them. Looked up from germline, CDR1 is SEHNR and CDR2 is FQNEAQ (reference sequence). This CDR3 is CASSLGSGSYNEQFF. Written as DNA, the CDR3 is TGTGCCAGCAGCTTGGGGAGCGGATCCTACAATGAGCAGTTCTTC.

The chain links TRBV15 to TRBJ2-7, with D uncertain. Trimming pared 2 bases from V and 1 base from J, leaving 9 bases between. Looked up from germline, CDR1 is LNHNV and CDR2 is YYDKDF (reference sequence). The CDR3 has 14 amino acids. CDR3 sequence: CATSRTVSSYEQYF. The CDR3 DNA reads TGTGCCACCAGCAGAACAGTCAGTTCCTACGAGCAGTACTTC. Full variable domain (remainder filled in from reference TRBV15 and TRBJ2-7): DAMVIQNPRYQVTQFGKPVTLSCSQTLNHNVMYWYQQKSSQAPKLLFHYYDKDFNNEADTPDNFQSRRPNTSFCFLDIRSPGLGDTAMYLCATSRTVSSYEQYFGPGTRLTVT.

The chain joins TRBV30 to TRBJ1-2; D remains unclear. Trimming took 1 base from V and 5 from J, leaving 11 bases between them. The germline V gene encodes CDR1 GTSNPN and CDR2 SVGIG (reference sequence). The CDR3 is 13 amino acids. CDR3 region: CAWSGSPTYGYTF. The CDR3 DNA reads TGTGCCTGGAGTGGATCACCCACGTATGGCTACACCTTC.

The J gene is TRBJ2-7, the V gene TRBV28; 11 bases align to TRBD2. The ends lost 8 bases at V and 6 bases at J; junction bases unmatched: 12. CDR3 length: 15 amino acids. Germline CDR1 is MDHEN and CDR2 is SYDVKM. The CDR3 sequence is CASAVAGGTLFEQYF. The CDR3 nucleotides are TGTGCCAGCGCTGTAGCGGGAGGGACATTATTCGAGCAGTACTTC.

The chain combines TRBV5-1 with TRBJ2-7; D is uncertain. The CDR3 contains 12 residues. CDR1 and CDR2 from the germline V gene are SGHRS and YFSETQ. V lost 3 bases and J 2 bases, leaving 6 bases between the germline ends. The CDR3 protein is CASSSPTYEQYF. The CDR3 nucleotides are TGCGCCAGCAGCTCCCCCACCTACGAGCAGTACTTC.

This clone was counted between two and nine times. This chain uses TRBV2 with TRBJ1-1, with a tentative D call TRBD1 (6 bases). Looked up from germline, CDR1 is SNHLY and CDR2 is FYNNEI. CDR3 length: 14 residues. The V end lost 6 bases, the J end lost 4 bases, and 15 bases lay between the germline ends. As DNA, the CDR3 is TGTGCCAGCAGGGACATTACAGGGCTCACTGAAGCTTTCTTT. Protein sequence: CASRDITGLTEAFF.